The 14 T cell receptor beta chains listed next were all sequenced from one sample in a study of blood T cell repertoires in COVID-19. TCRdb's copy holds only in-frame clones and misses some; the assay was immunoSEQ multiplex PCR. The sample carries some 52,000 clones, about nine tenths recorded once. What was sequenced was peripheral blood. These receptors originate from a man aged 65 to 85 with acute or convalescent COVID-19.

J is TRBJ2-7 and V is TRBV10-2; TRBD1 is a possible D gene (5 bases). CDR1 is WSHSY and CDR2 is SAAADI in the germline V gene. The CDR3 has 14 residues. V was cut by 7 bases and J by 4 bases, with 17 bases left in between. In nucleotides, the CDR3 is TGCGCCAGCAATTTTGACAGAACCGGGTACGAGCAGTACTTC. Translating gives CASNFDRTGYEQYF.

CDR3: CASRGGLAGNNEQFF. The DNA of the CDR3 is TGCGCCAGCAGGGGGGGACTAGCGGGAAACAATGAGCAGTTCTTC. The chain uses TRBV4-1 and TRBJ2-1, with 13 bases fitting TRBD2. Losses at the gene ends were 6 bases for V and 5 bases for J; bases not matched to a gene: 4. CDR1 and CDR2 (germline): MGHRA, YSYEKL. There are 15 residues in the CDR3.

J is TRBJ2-5 and V is TRBV28; TRBD1 matches at 9 bases. This CDR3 spans 14 amino acids. The V gene end was trimmed by 5 bases and the J gene end by 5 bases; junction bases not matched to a gene: 6. The germline V gene has CDR1 MDHEN and CDR2 SYDVKM. This chain's CDR3 is CASSRDREGETQYF. The CDR3, as DNA: TGTGCCAGCAGTAGGGACAGGGAAGGGGAGACCCAGTACTTC.

As for this clone: Other DNA sequences in this sample translate to the same CDR3. The V call is TRBV5-1, the J call TRBJ2-5; no clear D. CDR1 is SGHRS and CDR2 is YFSETQ in the germline V gene. The CDR3 consists of 12 residues. With 0 bases removed from V and 5 bases from J, the gap between germline ends came to 5 bases. This CDR3 is CASSLARETQYF. In DNA form, the CDR3 reads TGCGCCAGCAGCTTGGCGCGGGAGACCCAGTACTTC.

The V call is TRBV2, the J call TRBJ1-5, with 8 bases lining up with TRBD1. V was clipped by 6 bases and J by 7 bases; unmatched bases: 8. The CDR3 consists of 14 residues. Germline CDR1 and CDR2: SNHLY and FYNNEI. CDR3 bases: TGTGCCAGCAGCGATCAGGGGGCACGGCAGCCCCAGCATTTT. Protein: CASSDQGARQPQHF.

The chain combines TRBV4-3 with TRBJ2-7; 7 bases map to TRBD1. Germline values: CDR1 LGHNA, CDR2 YSLEER. This CDR3 has 14 residues. Trimming cost V 2 bases and J 3 bases; bases outside gene matches: 4. For the CDR3, the DNA is TGCGCCAGCAGCCAAATACCAGGGGGCTACGAGCAGTACTTC. It specifies CASSQIPGGYEQYF.

This clone was counted a single time. The chain uses TRBV5-8 and TRBJ1-2; 9 positions agree with TRBD1. The ends lost 3 bases at V and 4 bases at J; junction bases unmatched: 4. CDR3 size: 14 residues. Germline V gives CDR1 SGHTS, CDR2 YDEGEE. The CDR3 bases are TGTGCCAGCAGCTGGGGGACAGGGAGCTATGGCTACACCTTC. Amino acids: CASSWGTGSYGYTF.

The chain combines TRBV20-1 with TRBJ2-2; D is perhaps TRBD2 (5 bases). This CDR3 has 12 amino acids. V lost 3 bases and J 6 bases, leaving 8 bases between the germline ends. Germline loops: CDR1 DFQATT, CDR2 SNEGSKA (reference sequence). CDR3 residues: CSASGLSGELFF. The CDR3 DNA sequence: TGCAGTGCTAGTGGACTTTCCGGGGAGCTGTTTTTT.

The rearrangement links TRBV11-2 to TRBJ2-3; 16 bases are a match to TRBD2. Germline V lookup: CDR1 SGHAT, CDR2 FQNNGV. This CDR3 comprises 18 residues. With V trimmed by 5 bases and J by 0 bases, 5 bases remained unmatched. The CDR3 DNA reads TGTGCCAGCAGCCCACCGGGACTAGCGGGAGGGAGCACAGATACGCAGTATTTT. This codes for CASSPPGLAGGSTDTQYF.

This chain joins TRBV4-1 and TRBJ1-6; no reliable D call. Germline V lookup: CDR1 MGHRA, CDR2 YSYEKL. The germline V and J ends were trimmed by 0 bases and 7 bases, with 13 bases remaining between them. This CDR3 comprises 16 residues. CDR3 DNA: TGCGCCAGCAGCCAAGAGAGGGCCGGGTACAATTCACCCCTCCACTTT. Its protein is CASSQERAGYNSPLHF.

V gene TRBV7-9 combines with J gene TRBJ1-2; possible D gene TRBD1, 5 bases. The CDR3 length is 13 residues. Trimming removed 5 bases from V and 8 bases from J, with 15 bases in between. In germline, CDR1 is SEHNR, CDR2 FQNEAQ (reference sequence). In DNA, the CDR3 is TGTGCCAGCAGCAGAGGCCAGGGAAGAGGCTACACCTTC. It specifies CASSRGQGRGYTF. Full variable domain (outside the CDR3, taken from reference TRBV7-9 and TRBJ1-2): DTGVSQNPRHKITKRGQNVTFRCDPISEHNRLYWYRQTLGQGPEFLTYFQNEAQLEKSRLLSDRFSAERPKGSFSTLEIQRTEQGDSAMYLCASSRGQGRGYTFGSGTRLTVV.

This clone turned up a few times. The V gene is TRBV7-9, the J gene TRBJ2-2; weak D call: TRBD1 (6 bases). Between the trimmed V and J ends, which lost 1 base and 0 bases, there was a span of 9 bases. Germline values: CDR1 SEHNR, CDR2 FQNEAQ (reference sequence). The CDR3 has 16 amino acids. CDR3 nucleotides: TGTGCCAGCAGCTTAGACAGGGCTGCGAACACCGGGGAGCTGTTTTTT. This encodes CASSLDRAANTGELFF. Full variable domain (outside the CDR3, taken from reference TRBV7-9 and TRBJ2-2): DTGVSQNPRHKITKRGQNVTFRCDPISEHNRLYWYRQTLGQGPEFLTYFQNEAQLEKSRLLSDRFSAERPKGSFSTLEIQRTEQGDSAMYLCASSLDRAANTGELFFGEGSRLTVL.

The chain uses TRBV9 and TRBJ1-1, with D possibly TRBD1 on 6 matching bases. V was trimmed by 2 bases and J by 1 base, leaving 12 bases between them. The CDR3 contains 15 residues. Per germline, CDR1 SGDLS and CDR2 YYNGEE. The CDR3 DNA sequence: TGTGCCAGCAGCGTGGGAAGGGGGTGGAACACTGAAGCTTTCTTT. Residues: CASSVGRGWNTEAFF.

This clone was counted between two and nine times. This sequence joins TRBV10-3 and TRBJ1-5, with D unclear. Per the germline V gene, CDR1 is ENHRY and CDR2 is SYGVKD. This CDR3 is built from 12 residues. Trimming pared 3 bases from V and 4 bases from J, leaving 4 bases between. This chain's CDR3 is CAISDSNQPQHF. The CDR3 DNA follows: TGTGCCATCAGTGACTCTAATCAGCCCCAGCATTTT.